This entry describes one TCR beta chain. These data are taken from a study of T cell changes during pregnancy in multiple sclerosis. The CDR3 covers 15 residues. The germline CDR1 and CDR2 sequences are SGHDT and YYEEEE. V gave up 7 bases and J gave up 3 bases; unmatched junction bases: 12. The method was immunoSEQ multiplex PCR; TCRdb's version includes in-frame clones alone and lacks a portion of them. The table has some 80,000 clones, 94% seen once; the top ten hold over 2%. This TCR was recovered from a female donor with multiple sclerosis, enrolled in a pregnancy study. The specimen comprised peripheral blood, sampled in the third trimester of pregnancy. This chain links TRBV5-6 with TRBJ1-2; TRBD1 agrees at 7 bases. CDR3 residues: CASGRRGRMDYGYTF. The CDR3 nucleotides are TGTGCCAGCGGCCGGAGGGGGCGCATGGACTATGGCTACACCTTC.